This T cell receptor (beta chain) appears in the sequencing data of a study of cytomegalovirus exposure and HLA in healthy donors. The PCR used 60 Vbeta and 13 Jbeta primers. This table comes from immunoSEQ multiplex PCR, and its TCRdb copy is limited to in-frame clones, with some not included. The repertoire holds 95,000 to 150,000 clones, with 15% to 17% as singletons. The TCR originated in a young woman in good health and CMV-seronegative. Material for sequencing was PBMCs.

CDR3 sequence reads: CASSVAGVDTQYF. CDR3 sequence (DNA): TGTGCCAGCAGCGTAGCAGGGGTAGATACGCAGTATTTT. The V gene is TRBV9, the J gene TRBJ2-3; tentative D call: TRBD1 (6 bases). This CDR3 contains 13 residues. Trimming took 0 bases from V and 5 from J, leaving 7 bases between them. Germline CDR1 and CDR2: SGDLS and YYNGEE.